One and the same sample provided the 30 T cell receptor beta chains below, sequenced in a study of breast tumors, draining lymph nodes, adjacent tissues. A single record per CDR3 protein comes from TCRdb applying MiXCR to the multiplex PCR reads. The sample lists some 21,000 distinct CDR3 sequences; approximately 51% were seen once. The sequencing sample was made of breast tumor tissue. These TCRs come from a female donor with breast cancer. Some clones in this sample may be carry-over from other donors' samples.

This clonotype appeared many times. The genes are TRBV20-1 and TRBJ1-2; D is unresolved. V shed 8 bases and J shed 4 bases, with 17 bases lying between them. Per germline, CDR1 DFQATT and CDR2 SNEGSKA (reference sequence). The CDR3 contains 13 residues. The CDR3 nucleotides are TGCAGTCCCCGGGCCCTCAGACCCTATGGCTACACCTTC. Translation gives CSPRALRPYGYTF.

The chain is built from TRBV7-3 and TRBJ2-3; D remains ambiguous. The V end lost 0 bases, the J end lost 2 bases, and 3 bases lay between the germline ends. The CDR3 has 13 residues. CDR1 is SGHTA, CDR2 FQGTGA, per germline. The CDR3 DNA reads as TGTGCCAGCAGCTTAACCGACACAGATACGCAGTATTTT. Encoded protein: CASSLTDTDTQYF.

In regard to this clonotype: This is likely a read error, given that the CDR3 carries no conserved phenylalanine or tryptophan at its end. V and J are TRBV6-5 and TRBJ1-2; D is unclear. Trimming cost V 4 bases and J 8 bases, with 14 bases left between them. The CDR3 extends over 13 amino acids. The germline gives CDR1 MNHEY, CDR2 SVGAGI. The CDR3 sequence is CASSCSFGRGYTL. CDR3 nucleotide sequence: TGTGCCAGCAGTTGCTCCTTCGGGCGCGGCTACACCCTC.

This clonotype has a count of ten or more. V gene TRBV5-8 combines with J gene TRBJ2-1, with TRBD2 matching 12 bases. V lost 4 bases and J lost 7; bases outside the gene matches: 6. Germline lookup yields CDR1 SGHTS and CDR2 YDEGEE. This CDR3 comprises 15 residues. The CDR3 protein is CASSPRTSGINEQFF. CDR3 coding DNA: TGTGCCAGCAGCCCCCGGACTAGCGGGATAAATGAGCAGTTCTTC.

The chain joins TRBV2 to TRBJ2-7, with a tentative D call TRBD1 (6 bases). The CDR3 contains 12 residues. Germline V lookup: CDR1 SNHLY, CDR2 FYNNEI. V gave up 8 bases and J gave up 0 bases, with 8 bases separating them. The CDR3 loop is CASGTNSYEQYF. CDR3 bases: TGTGCCAGCGGGACAAACTCCTACGAGCAGTACTTC.

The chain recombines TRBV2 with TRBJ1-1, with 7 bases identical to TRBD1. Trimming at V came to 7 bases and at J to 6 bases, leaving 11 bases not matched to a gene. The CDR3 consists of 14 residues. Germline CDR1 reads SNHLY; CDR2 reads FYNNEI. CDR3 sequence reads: CASKWNRGNAEAFF. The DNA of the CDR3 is TGTGCCAGCAAGTGGAACAGGGGAAACGCTGAAGCTTTCTTT.

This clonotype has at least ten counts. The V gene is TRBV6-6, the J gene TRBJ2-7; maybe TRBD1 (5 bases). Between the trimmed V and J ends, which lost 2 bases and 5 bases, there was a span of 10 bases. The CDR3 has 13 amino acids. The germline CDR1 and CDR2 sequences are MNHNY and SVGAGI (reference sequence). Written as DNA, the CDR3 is TGTGCCAGCAGTTACGCGAAGGGGCACGAGCAGTACTTC. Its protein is CASSYAKGHEQYF.

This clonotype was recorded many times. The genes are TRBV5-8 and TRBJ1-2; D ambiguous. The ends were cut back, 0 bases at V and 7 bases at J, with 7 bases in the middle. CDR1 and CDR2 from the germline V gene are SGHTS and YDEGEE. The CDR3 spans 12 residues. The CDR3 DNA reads TGTGCCAGCAGCTTGGCCTCAGGTGGCTACACCTTC. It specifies CASSLASGGYTF.

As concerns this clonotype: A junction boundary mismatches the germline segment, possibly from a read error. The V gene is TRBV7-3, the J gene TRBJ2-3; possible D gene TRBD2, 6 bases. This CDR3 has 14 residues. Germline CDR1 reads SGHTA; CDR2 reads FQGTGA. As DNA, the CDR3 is TGTGCCAGCAGGGGCGGAGGGTACACAGGTACGCAGTATTTT. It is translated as CASRGGGYTGTQYF.

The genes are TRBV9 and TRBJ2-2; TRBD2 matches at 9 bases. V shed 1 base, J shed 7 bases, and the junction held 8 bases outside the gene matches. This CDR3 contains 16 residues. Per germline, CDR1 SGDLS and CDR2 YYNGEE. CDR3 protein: CASSVLAGWSVGELFF. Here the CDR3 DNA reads TGTGCCAGCAGCGTACTAGCGGGATGGTCGGTCGGGGAGCTGTTTTTT.

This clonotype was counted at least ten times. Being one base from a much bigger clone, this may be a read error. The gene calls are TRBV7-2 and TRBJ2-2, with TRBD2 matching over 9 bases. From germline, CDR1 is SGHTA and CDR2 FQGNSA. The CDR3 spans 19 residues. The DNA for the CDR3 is TGTGCCAGCAGCTTTAGGCTAAAACTAGCGGGCGTGAACCCCGGGGAGCTGTTTTTT. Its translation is CASSFRLKLAGVNPGELFF. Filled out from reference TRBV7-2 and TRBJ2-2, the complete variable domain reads GAGVSQSPSNKVTEKGKDVELRCDPISGHTALYWYRQSLGQGLEFLIYFQGNSAPDKSGLPSDRFSAERTGGSVSTLTIQRTQQEDSAVYLCASSFRLKLAGVNPGELFFGEGSRLTVL.

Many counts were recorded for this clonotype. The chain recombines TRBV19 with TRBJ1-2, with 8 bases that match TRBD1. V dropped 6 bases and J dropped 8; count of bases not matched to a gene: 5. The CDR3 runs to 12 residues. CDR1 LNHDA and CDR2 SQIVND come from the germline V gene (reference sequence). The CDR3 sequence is CASRTGEGGYTF. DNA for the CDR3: TGTGCCAGTAGGACAGGGGAAGGAGGCTACACCTTC. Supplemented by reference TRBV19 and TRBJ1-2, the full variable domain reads DGGITQSPKYLFRKEGQNVTLSCEQNLNHDAMYWYRQDPGQGLRLIYYSQIVNDFQKGDIAEGYSVSREKKESFPLTVTSAQKNPTAFYLCASRTGEGGYTFGSGTRLTVV.

DNA for the CDR3: TGTGCCAGCAGTGGAGGGGAGGATCAGCCCCAGCATTTT. This codes for CASSGGEDQPQHF. The V gene is TRBV5-5, the J gene TRBJ1-5; D is possibly TRBD1 (5 bases). Germline CDR1 reads SGHKS; CDR2 reads YYEKEE (reference sequence). The V end lost 5 bases, the J end lost 5 bases, and 11 bases lay between the germline ends. This CDR3 is 13 amino acids long.

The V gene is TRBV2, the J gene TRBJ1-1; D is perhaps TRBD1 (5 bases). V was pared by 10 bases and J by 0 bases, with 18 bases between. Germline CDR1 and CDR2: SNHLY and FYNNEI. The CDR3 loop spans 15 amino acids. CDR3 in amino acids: CANVGTDTLNTEAFF. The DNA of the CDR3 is TGTGCCAATGTTGGGACGGACACCTTGAACACTGAAGCTTTCTTT.

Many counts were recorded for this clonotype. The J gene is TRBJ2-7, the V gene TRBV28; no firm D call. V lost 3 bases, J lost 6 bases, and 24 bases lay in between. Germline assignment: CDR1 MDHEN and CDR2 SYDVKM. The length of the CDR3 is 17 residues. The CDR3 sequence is CASSFSFAGRARVEQYF. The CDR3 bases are TGTGCCAGCAGTTTTTCATTTGCCGGACGGGCAAGGGTCGAGCAGTACTTC.

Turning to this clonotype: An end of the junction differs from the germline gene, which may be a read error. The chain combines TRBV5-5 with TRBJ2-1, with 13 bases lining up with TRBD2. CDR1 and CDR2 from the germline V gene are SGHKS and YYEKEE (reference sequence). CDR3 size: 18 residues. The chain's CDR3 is CASSLGLAGRLTYNEQFF. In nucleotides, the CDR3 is TGCGCCAGCAGCTTGGGACTAGCGGGGAGATTAACCTACAATGAGCAGTTCTTC.

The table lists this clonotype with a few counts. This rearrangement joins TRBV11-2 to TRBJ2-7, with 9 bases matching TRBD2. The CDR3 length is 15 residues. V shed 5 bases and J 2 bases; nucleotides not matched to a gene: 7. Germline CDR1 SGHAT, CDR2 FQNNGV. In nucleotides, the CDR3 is TGTGCCAGCAGCCCTTCGACTAGCGGCGCCTACGAGCAGTACTTC. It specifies CASSPSTSGAYEQYF. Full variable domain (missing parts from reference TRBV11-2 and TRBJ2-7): EAGVAQSPRYKIIEKRQSVAFWCNPISGHATLYWYQQILGQGPKLLIQFQNNGVVDDSQLPKDRFSAERLKGVDSTLKIQPAKLEDSAVYLCASSPSTSGAYEQYFGPGTRLTVT.

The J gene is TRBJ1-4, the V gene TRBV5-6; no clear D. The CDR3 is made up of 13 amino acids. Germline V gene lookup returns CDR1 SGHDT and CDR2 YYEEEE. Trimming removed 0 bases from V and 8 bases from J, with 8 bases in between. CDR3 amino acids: CASSLEVSEKLFF. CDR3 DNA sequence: TGTGCCAGCAGCTTGGAGGTGTCGGAAAAACTGTTTTTT.

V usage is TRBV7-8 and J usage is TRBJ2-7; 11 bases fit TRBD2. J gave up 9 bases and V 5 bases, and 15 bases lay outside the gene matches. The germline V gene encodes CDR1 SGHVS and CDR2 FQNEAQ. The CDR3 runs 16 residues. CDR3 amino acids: CASSLPRGSGRAGQYF. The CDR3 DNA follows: TGTGCCAGCAGCCTCCCCCGGGGTAGCGGGAGGGCCGGGCAGTACTTC.

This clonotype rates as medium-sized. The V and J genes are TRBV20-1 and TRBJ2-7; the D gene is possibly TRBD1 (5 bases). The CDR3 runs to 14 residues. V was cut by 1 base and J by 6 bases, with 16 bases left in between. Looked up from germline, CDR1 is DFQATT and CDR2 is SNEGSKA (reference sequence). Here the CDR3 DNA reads TGCAGTGCTAGAGGGTCAGGGTCTTCTATCGAGCAGTACTTC. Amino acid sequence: CSARGSGSSIEQYF.

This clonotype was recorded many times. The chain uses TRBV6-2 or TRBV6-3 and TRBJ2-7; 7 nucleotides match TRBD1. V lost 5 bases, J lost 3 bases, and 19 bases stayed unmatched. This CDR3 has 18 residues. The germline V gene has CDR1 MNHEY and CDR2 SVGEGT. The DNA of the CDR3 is TGTGCCAGCAGTCAAGTAACAGGGACCCGGGACAGCGTCTACGAGCAGTACTTC. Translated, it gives CASSQVTGTRDSVYEQYF.

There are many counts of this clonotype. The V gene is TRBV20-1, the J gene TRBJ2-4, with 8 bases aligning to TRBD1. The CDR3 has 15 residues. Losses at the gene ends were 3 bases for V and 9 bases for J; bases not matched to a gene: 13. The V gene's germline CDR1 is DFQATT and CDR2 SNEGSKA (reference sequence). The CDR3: CSASFSGGEWGIQYF. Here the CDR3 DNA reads TGCAGTGCTAGTTTTTCAGGGGGCGAGTGGGGCATTCAGTACTTC.

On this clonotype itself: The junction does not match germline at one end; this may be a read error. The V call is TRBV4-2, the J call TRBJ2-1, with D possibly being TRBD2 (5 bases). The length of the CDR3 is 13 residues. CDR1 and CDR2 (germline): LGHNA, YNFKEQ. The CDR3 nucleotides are TGTACCAGCAGCCTCGGGGATAAGGATGAGCAGTTCTTC. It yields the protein CTSSLGDKDEQFF.

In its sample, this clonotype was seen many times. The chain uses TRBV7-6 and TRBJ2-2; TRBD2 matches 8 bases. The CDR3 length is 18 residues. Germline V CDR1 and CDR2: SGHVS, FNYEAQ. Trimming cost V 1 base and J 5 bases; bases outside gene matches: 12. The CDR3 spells CASSLVGPSGSMTGELFF. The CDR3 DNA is TGTGCCAGCAGCTTAGTGGGCCCAAGCGGGAGTATGACCGGGGAGCTGTTTTTT.

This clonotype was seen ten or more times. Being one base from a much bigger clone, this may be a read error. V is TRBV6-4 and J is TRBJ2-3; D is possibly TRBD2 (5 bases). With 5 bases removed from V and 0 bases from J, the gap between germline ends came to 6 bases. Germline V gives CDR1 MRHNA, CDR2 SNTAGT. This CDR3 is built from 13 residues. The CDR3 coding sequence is TGTGCCAGCAGTCGCGGGAGCACAGATACGCAGTATTTT. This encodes CASSRGSTDTQYF.

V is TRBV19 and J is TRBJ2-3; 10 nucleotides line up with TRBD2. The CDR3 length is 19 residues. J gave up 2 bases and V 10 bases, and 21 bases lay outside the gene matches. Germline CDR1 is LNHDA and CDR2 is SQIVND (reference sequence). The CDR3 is CATYPGQTLAGSHTDTQYF. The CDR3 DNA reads TGTGCCACCTACCCGGGACAGACACTAGCGGGAAGCCACACAGATACGCAGTATTTT.

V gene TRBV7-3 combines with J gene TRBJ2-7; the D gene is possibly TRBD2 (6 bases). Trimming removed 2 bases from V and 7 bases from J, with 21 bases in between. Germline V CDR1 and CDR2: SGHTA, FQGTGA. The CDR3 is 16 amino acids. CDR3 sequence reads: CASSLAARMDGGEQYF. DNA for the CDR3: TGTGCCAGCAGCTTAGCGGCCAGGATGGACGGGGGAGAGCAGTACTTC.

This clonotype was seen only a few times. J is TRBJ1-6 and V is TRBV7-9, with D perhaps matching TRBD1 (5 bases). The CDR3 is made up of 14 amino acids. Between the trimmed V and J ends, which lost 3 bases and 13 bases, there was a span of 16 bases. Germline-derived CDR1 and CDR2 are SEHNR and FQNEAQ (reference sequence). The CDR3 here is CASSFRAGEFPLHF. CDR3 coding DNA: TGTGCCAGCAGCTTCAGGGCGGGAGAATTCCCCCTCCACTTT.

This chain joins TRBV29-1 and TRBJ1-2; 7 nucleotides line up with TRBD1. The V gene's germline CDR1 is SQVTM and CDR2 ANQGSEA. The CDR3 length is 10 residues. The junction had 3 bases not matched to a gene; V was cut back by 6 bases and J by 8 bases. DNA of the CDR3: TGCAGCGTCACAGGGGCCGGCTACACCTTC. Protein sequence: CSVTGAGYTF.

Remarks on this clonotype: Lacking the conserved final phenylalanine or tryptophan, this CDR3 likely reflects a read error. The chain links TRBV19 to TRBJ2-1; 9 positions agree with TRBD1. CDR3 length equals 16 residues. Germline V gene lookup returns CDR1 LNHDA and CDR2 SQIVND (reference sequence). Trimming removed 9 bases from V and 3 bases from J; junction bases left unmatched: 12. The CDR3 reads CASGPLRDRVYNEQFC. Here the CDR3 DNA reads TGTGCCAGCGGACCCCTGCGGGACAGGGTCTACAATGAGCAGTTCTGC.